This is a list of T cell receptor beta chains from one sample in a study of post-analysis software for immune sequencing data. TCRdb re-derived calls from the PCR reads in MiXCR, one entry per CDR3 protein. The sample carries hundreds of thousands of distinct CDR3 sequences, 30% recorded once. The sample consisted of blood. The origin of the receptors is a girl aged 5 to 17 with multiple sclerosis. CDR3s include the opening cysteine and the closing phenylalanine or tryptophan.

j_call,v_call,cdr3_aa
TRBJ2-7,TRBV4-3,CASSQGALGGQILYEQYF
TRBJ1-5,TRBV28,CASSPSWARVGFDNQPQHF
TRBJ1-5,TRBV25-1,CASSPGTGWYQPQHF
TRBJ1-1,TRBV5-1,CASSLRAGGTEAFF
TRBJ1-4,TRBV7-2,CAGSSTGYHGEKLFF
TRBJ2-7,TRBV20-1,CSAMVSGQGTYEQYF
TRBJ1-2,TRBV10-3,CAIRTRADYGYTF
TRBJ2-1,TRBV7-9,CASSLEDFRSEQFF
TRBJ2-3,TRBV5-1,CASRPLSTDTQYF
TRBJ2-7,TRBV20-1,CSARGYEQYF
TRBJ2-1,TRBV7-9,CASSSPGTSGTPYNEQFF
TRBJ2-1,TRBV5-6,CASSLLRVSSYNEQFF
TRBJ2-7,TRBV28,CASSLLGLAGGPREQYF
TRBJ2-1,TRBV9,CASGAGDYNEQFF
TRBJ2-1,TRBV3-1,CASSQGRGLDNEQFF
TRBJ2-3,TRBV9,CASSAQSSDTQYF
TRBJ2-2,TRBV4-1,CASSQDGDVSNTGELFF
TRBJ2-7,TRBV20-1,CSASGPGQTMREQYF